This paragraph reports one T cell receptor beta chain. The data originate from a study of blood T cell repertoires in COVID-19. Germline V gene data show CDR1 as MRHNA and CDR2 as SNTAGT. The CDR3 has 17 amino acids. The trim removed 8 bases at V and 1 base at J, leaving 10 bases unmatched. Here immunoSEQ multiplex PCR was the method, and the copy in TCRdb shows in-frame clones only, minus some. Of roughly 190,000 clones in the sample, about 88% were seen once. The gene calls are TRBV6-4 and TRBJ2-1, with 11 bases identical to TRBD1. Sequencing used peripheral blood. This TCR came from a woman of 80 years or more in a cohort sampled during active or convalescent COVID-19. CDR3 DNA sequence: TGTGCCAGCCCTCCCCATGGACAGGGGGCGTCCTACAATGAGCAGTTCTTC. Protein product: CASPPHGQGASYNEQFF.